Each of the 30 T cell receptor beta chains below was sequenced from the same sample in a study of early T cells in non-severe SARS-CoV-2 infection. TCRdb processed the 5' RACE reads anew with MiXCR; each CDR3 protein has one entry. Among more than 45,000 distinct CDR3 sequences, around 14% were seen once, and the ten largest hold about a tenth. Material: whole blood. All receptors derive from an adult who was a healthcare worker with PCR-confirmed SARS-CoV-2 infection or an uninfected control (not recorded which).

In its sample, this clonotype was seen a few times. The V call is TRBV5-1, the J call TRBJ2-5, with unresolved D. This CDR3 contains 15 residues. V lost 0 bases and J lost 5, with 14 bases in between. Germline V CDR1 and CDR2: SGHRS, YFSETQ. DNA of the CDR3: TGCGCCAGCAGCTTGGAGGCAGGCGTGAGGGAGACCCAGTACTTC. Amino acid sequence: CASSLEAGVRETQYF.

The chain uses TRBV4-1 and TRBJ2-5; no clear D. The germline V and J ends were trimmed by 5 bases and 3 bases, with 13 bases remaining between them. The CDR3 runs to 14 residues. The germline gives CDR1 MGHRA, CDR2 YSYEKL. As DNA, the CDR3 is TGCGCCAGCAGCTATTCCGACGCCAAAGAGACCCAGTACTTC. This translates into CASSYSDAKETQYF.

This clonotype was counted only a few times. The V and J genes are TRBV2 and TRBJ2-1, with D perhaps TRBD1 or TRBD2 (5 bases each). CDR1 SNHLY and CDR2 FYNNEI come from the germline V gene. CDR3 length equals 13 residues. V dropped 8 bases and J dropped 0 bases, with 8 bases sitting between them. CDR3 protein: CASAGSSYNEQFF. CDR3 sequence (DNA): TGTGCCAGCGCAGGGAGCTCCTACAATGAGCAGTTCTTC.

This clonotype was seen at least ten times. J is TRBJ2-1 and V is TRBV7-3; TRBD2 aligns across 13 bases. Looked up from germline, CDR1 is SGHTA and CDR2 is FQGTGA. V shed 1 base and J 7 bases; nucleotides not matched to a gene: 13. The CDR3 is made up of 19 amino acids. CDR3 residues: CASSLNPTGMGLAGNEQFF. The CDR3, as DNA: TGTGCCAGCAGCTTAAACCCTACAGGGATGGGACTAGCGGGGAATGAGCAGTTCTTC.

This clonotype was counted many times. The chain joins TRBV3-1 to TRBJ2-2; 8 positions match TRBD1. V shed 2 bases and J 4 bases; nucleotides not matched to a gene: 6. CDR3 length: 16 residues. Germline values: CDR1 LGHDT, CDR2 YNNKEL (reference sequence). Here the CDR3 DNA reads TGTGCCAGCAGCCAATGGAAAACAGGGGGCACCGGGGAGCTGTTTTTT. It codes for CASSQWKTGGTGELFF.

The sample holds many counts of this clonotype. The V call is TRBV5-6, the J call TRBJ1-2, with D tentatively TRBD1 (6 bases). The ends were cut back, 2 bases at V and 5 bases at J, with 13 bases in the middle. The CDR3 has 14 residues. CDR1 is SGHDT, CDR2 YYEEEE, per germline. CDR3 in DNA: TGTGCCAGCAGCTTCCGGGGGGCGAGATATGGCTACACCTTC. This encodes CASSFRGARYGYTF.

This clonotype has a handful of counts. The genes are TRBV20-1 and TRBJ2-1, with 7 bases matching TRBD1. Per germline, CDR1 DFQATT and CDR2 SNEGSKA (reference sequence). Unmatched junction bases numbered 8, after V lost 2 bases and J lost 4 bases. CDR3 length: 15 residues. CDR3 nucleotides: TGCAGTGCTAGACCAACCGGGACAGTGTACAATGAGCAGTTCTTC. Encoded protein: CSARPTGTVYNEQFF.

V is TRBV29-1 and J is TRBJ2-5; TRBD1 agrees at 9 bases. Germline lookup yields CDR1 SQVTM and CDR2 ANQGSEA. This CDR3 is built from 12 residues. Trimming removed 8 bases from V and 4 bases from J; junction bases left unmatched: 5. The CDR3 coding sequence is TGCAGCTCACAGGGGGCAGGAGAGACCCAGTACTTC. Its protein product is CSSQGAGETQYF.

The chain combines TRBV29-1 with TRBJ1-2, with D tentatively TRBD1 (6 bases). Trimming cost V 5 bases and J 2 bases, with 9 bases left between them. The germline V gene encodes CDR1 SQVTM and CDR2 ANQGSEA. The CDR3 sequence is 12 residues long. This CDR3 is CSVQQGNYGYTF. The CDR3, as DNA: TGCAGCGTTCAACAGGGAAACTATGGCTACACCTTC.

The chain links TRBV25-1 to TRBJ1-5; tentative D call: TRBD1 (5 bases). Germline CDR1 and CDR2: MGHDK and SYGVNS. The CDR3 is 16 residues long. The V end was cut by 3 bases, the J end by 3 bases, with 15 bases between. In DNA, the CDR3 is TGTGCCAGCAGTGATACTTGGGGGTATAACAATCAGCCCCAGCATTTT. Protein product: CASSDTWGYNNQPQHF.

This clonotype came up many times. This chain links TRBV30 with TRBJ2-1; 9 bases fit TRBD2. This CDR3 comprises 14 residues. V trimming: 0 bases; J trimming: 9 bases; junction bases outside the gene matches: 6. The germline gives CDR1 GTSNPN, CDR2 SVGIG (reference sequence). CDR3 sequence (DNA): TGTGCCTGGAGTGTGGGCGGGGGGGCACGTGAGCAGTTCTTC. Translated: CAWSVGGGAREQFF.

This clonotype has a single count. The chain uses TRBV29-1 and TRBJ1-2; D is ambiguous. This CDR3 contains 11 residues. The germline V and J ends were trimmed by 3 bases and 2 bases, with 4 bases remaining between them. Germline loops: CDR1 SQVTM, CDR2 ANQGSEA. In DNA form, the CDR3 reads TGCAGCGTTGAGAGGAACTATGGCTACACCTTC. Residues: CSVERNYGYTF.

The V call is TRBV6-6, the J call TRBJ2-3, with TRBD2 matching over 9 bases. V shed 10 bases, J shed 5 bases, and the junction held 13 bases outside the gene matches. The CDR3 contains 15 residues. The germline V gene encodes CDR1 MNHNY and CDR2 SVGAGI (reference sequence). CDR3: CATLHLARGGDTQYF. The CDR3 coding sequence is TGTGCCACCCTTCACCTAGCGCGGGGGGGAGATACGCAGTATTTT.

The chain joins TRBV29-1 to TRBJ1-1, with D possibly matching TRBD1 (5 bases). V was clipped by 6 bases and J by 8 bases, with 10 bases between them. The CDR3 spans 10 residues. Germline lookup yields CDR1 SQVTM and CDR2 ANQGSEA. CDR3 in DNA: TGCAGCGTCGGGACCGAGGAAGCTTTCTTT. This encodes CSVGTEEAFF.

This clonotype was recorded many times. This rearrangement joins TRBV12-3 or TRBV12-4 to TRBJ1-1; weak D call: TRBD1 (5 bases). The CDR3 extends over 15 amino acids. Trimming took 2 bases from V and 1 from J, leaving 11 bases between them. The CDR3 sequence is CASSLRRQQNTEAFF. CDR3 sequence (DNA): TGTGCCAGCAGTTTACGTAGACAGCAGAACACTGAAGCTTTCTTT.

This clonotype was observed many times. The rearrangement uses TRBV2 and TRBJ1-1, with a weak D call TRBD1 (6 bases). CDR3 length: 14 amino acids. V was shortened by 6 bases and J by 5 bases, with 16 bases between the two germline ends. Germline V gives CDR1 SNHLY, CDR2 FYNNEI. CDR3 nucleotides: TGTGCCAGCAGGTTGGGGGGGCTGAGGACTGAAGCTTTCTTT. It codes for CASRLGGLRTEAFF.

This clonotype was seen ten or more times. J is TRBJ2-3 and V is TRBV19; 9 bases map to TRBD2. The germline CDR1 and CDR2 sequences are LNHDA and SQIVND (reference sequence). The CDR3 loop spans 16 amino acids. The junction had 6 bases not matched to a gene; V was cut back by 5 bases and J by 0 bases. CDR3 coding DNA: TGTGCCAGTAGTTCGTCTAGCGGGGCGAGCACAGATACGCAGTATTTT. The encoded protein is CASSSSSGASTDTQYF.

This clonotype was counted a few times. V usage is TRBV15 and J usage is TRBJ1-6; 8 bases map to TRBD1. The germline V gene encodes CDR1 LNHNV and CDR2 YYDKDF (reference sequence). The J segment lost 8 bases and the V segment lost 6 bases, leaving 9 bases of the junction unmatched. The CDR3 totals 15 residues. The CDR3: CATRGQGQAYSPLHF. CDR3 bases: TGTGCCACCAGGGGCCAGGGACAGGCCTATTCACCCCTCCACTTT.

The table lists this clonotype with many counts. The rearrangement uses TRBV30 and TRBJ1-1; D ambiguous. The CDR3 is 14 amino acids. CDR1 is GTSNPN and CDR2 is SVGIG in the germline V gene (reference sequence). Between the trimmed V and J ends, which lost 4 bases and 0 bases, there was a span of 12 bases. The CDR3 sequence is CAWIPWAMNTEAFF. In DNA form, the CDR3 reads TGTGCCTGGATCCCGTGGGCAATGAACACTGAAGCTTTCTTT.

The table lists this clonotype with a few counts. The CDR3 region is CASIDRGMNTEAFF. DNA for the CDR3: TGTGCCAGCATCGACAGGGGAATGAACACTGAAGCTTTCTTT. This sequence joins TRBV6-6 and TRBJ1-1, with 8 bases matching TRBD1. CDR1 MNHNY and CDR2 SVGAGI come from the germline V gene (reference sequence). With 7 bases clipped from V and 0 bases from J, the junction kept 4 bases outside the gene matches. The CDR3 sequence is 14 residues long.

The chain carries TRBV9 and TRBJ2-5; D is uncertain. The CDR3 totals 14 residues. V lost 0 bases, J lost 0 bases, and 6 bases lay in between. In germline, CDR1 is SGDLS, CDR2 YYNGEE. The CDR3: CASSVGNYQETQYF. The CDR3 DNA sequence: TGTGCCAGCAGCGTAGGTAACTACCAAGAGACCCAGTACTTC.

There are many counts of this clonotype. The chain combines TRBV12-3 or TRBV12-4 with TRBJ1-6; D gene uncertain. The CDR3 runs 13 residues. Trimming pared 5 bases from V and 6 bases from J, leaving 8 bases between. Written as DNA, the CDR3 is TGTGCCAGCAGTAGGATCGTTAATTCACCCCTCCACTTT. Residues: CASSRIVNSPLHF.

This clonotype came up a few times. The chain is built from TRBV20-1 and TRBJ2-7, with TRBD1 as a possible D gene (6 bases). The CDR3 extends over 15 amino acids. Germline CDR1 is DFQATT and CDR2 is SNEGSKA (reference sequence). Trimming removed 0 bases at V and 4 bases at J, with 16 bases between. The CDR3 DNA reads TGCAGTGCTAGAGATATGGTAGGACAGAATTACGAGCAGTACTTC. Translation: CSARDMVGQNYEQYF.

This clonotype has a handful of counts. The chain recombines TRBV5-1 with TRBJ2-3; D gene uncertain. Trimming took 4 bases from V and 2 from J, leaving 11 bases between them. The length of the CDR3 is 14 residues. Germline V lookup: CDR1 SGHRS, CDR2 YFSETQ. CDR3 region: CASSSLGNTDTQYF. DNA of the CDR3: TGCGCCAGCAGCAGCCTAGGGAACACAGATACGCAGTATTTT.

This clonotype was seen many times. The rearrangement uses TRBV7-9 and TRBJ2-7, with D unclear. CDR3 length equals 14 residues. Germline CDR1 is SEHNR and CDR2 is FQNEAQ (reference sequence). V was trimmed by 1 base and J by 6 bases, leaving 13 bases between them. CDR3 sequence (DNA): TGTGCCAGCAGCTTAGAACTGGCAGCCTTCGAGCAGTACTTC. Its protein product is CASSLELAAFEQYF. The complete variable domain, with remaining parts taken from reference TRBV7-9 and TRBJ2-7, reads DTGVSQNPRHKITKRGQNVTFRCDPISEHNRLYWYRQTLGQGPEFLTYFQNEAQLEKSRLLSDRFSAERPKGSFSTLEIQRTEQGDSAMYLCASSLELAAFEQYFGPGTRLTVT.

The chain carries TRBV5-1 and TRBJ1-5; D is possibly TRBD1 (6 bases). Germline CDR1 reads SGHRS; CDR2 reads YFSETQ. Trimming cost V 1 base and J 6 bases, with 11 bases left between them. There are 14 residues in the CDR3. The CDR3 reads CASSLSGRGQPQHF. In nucleotides, the CDR3 is TGCGCCAGCAGCTTGTCTGGCAGGGGTCAGCCCCAGCATTTT.

This clonotype has a count of ten or more. The V call is TRBV30, the J call TRBJ1-2; D is ambiguous. V was clipped by 0 bases and J by 2 bases, with 7 bases between them. CDR1 and CDR2 (germline): GTSNPN, SVGIG (reference sequence). CDR3 length equals 13 residues. CDR3 region: CAWSVRLNYGYTF. The CDR3 DNA reads TGTGCCTGGAGTGTACGGTTAAACTATGGCTACACCTTC.

This clonotype was observed a few times. The rearrangement links TRBV19 to TRBJ1-4, with 7 bases matching TRBD1. There are 15 residues in the CDR3. The germline V gene has CDR1 LNHDA and CDR2 SQIVND (reference sequence). V lost 6 bases and J lost 6; bases outside the gene matches: 10. In DNA form, the CDR3 reads TGTGCCAGTAGCGAGACAGGGTTAAGCGATGAAAAACTGTTTTTT. Its translation is CASSETGLSDEKLFF.

The chain uses TRBV28 and TRBJ1-5, with 7 nucleotides matching TRBD1. The ends lost 5 bases at V and 2 bases at J; junction bases unmatched: 6. The germline CDR1 and CDR2 sequences are MDHEN and SYDVKM. CDR3 size: 15 residues. CDR3 loop: CASSKQGHRNQPQHF. The CDR3, as DNA: TGTGCCAGCAGTAAACAGGGGCACCGCAATCAGCCCCAGCATTTT.

This clonotype was detected many times. The genes are TRBV9 and TRBJ1-1; 7 nucleotides align to TRBD1. Germline values: CDR1 SGDLS, CDR2 YYNGEE. J gave up 0 bases and V 10 bases, and 6 bases lay outside the gene matches. This CDR3 is 13 amino acids long. The CDR3 DNA reads as TGTGCCTCCTCCCAGGGGGTGAACACTGAAGCTTTCTTT. It translates to CASSQGVNTEAFF. Based on the CDR3 plus reference TRBV9 and TRBJ1-1, the full variable domain is DSGVTQTPKHLITATGQRVTLRCSPRSGDLSVYWYQQSLDQGLQFLIQYYNGEERAKGNILERFSAQQFPDLHSELNLSSLELGDSALYFCASSQGVNTEAFFGQGTRLTVV.